Detailed here is one T cell receptor (beta chain). Its antigen remains unidentified. This record belongs to a study of T cell responses to AZD1222 COVID-19 vaccine. Researchers grouped second doses given at about 4 or about 12 weeks into one pool. Study results and caveats: Among AZD1222 vaccinees, only six or seven were seropositive at baseline. At 160-218 and 743-854, vaccine-associated CD4 TCRs were dominant, and they spanned spike. Researchers took repertoire samples only after the peak T cell response had come.

Germline V gene lookup returns CDR1 GTSNPN and CDR2 SVGIG (reference sequence). Trimming removed 5 bases from V and 0 bases from J, with 7 bases in between. The CDR3 covers 12 residues. TCRdb's copy holds only in-frame clones and misses some; the assay was immunoSEQ multiplex PCR. The sample has 90,000 to 95,000 clones; roughly 88% are singletons. The material was peripheral blood, obtained 28 days after the second AZD1222 dose. The chain has TRBV30 and TRBJ1-2; no reliable D call. The receptor comes from an adult who received the AZD1222 COVID-19 vaccine. The CDR3 loop is CAWHGSNYGYTF. The CDR3, as DNA: TGTGCCTGGCACGGATCTAACTATGGCTACACCTTC.